These 21 T cell receptor beta chains share one sample of origin, sequenced in a study of T cell responses to AZD1222 COVID-19 vaccine. Here immunoSEQ multiplex PCR was the method, and the copy in TCRdb shows in-frame clones only, minus some. The table lists around 140,000 clones, roughly 92% of them singletons, with around 3.5% in the top ten. This sample comprised peripheral blood, obtained 28 days after the second AZD1222 dose. These receptors all come from an adult who received the AZD1222 COVID-19 vaccine.

Turning to this clone: Other nucleotide sequences from this sample produce the same CDR3. The chain combines TRBV5-1 with TRBJ1-5, with D unresolved. The V and J ends lost 0 bases and 2 bases respectively, with 6 bases between them. This CDR3 has 14 amino acids. Per germline, CDR1 SGHRS and CDR2 YFSETQ. CDR3 region: CASSLAPGNQPQHF. The CDR3, as DNA: TGCGCCAGCAGCTTGGCTCCAGGCAATCAGCCCCAGCATTTT.

This clone was recorded a few times. The chain has TRBV19 and TRBJ1-2, with D perhaps matching TRBD1 (6 bases). Germline-derived CDR1 and CDR2 are LNHDA and SQIVND (reference sequence). V dropped 10 bases and J dropped 7 bases, with 16 bases sitting between them. The CDR3 runs to 12 residues. CDR3 protein: CAIPTGLGGYTF. CDR3 bases: TGTGCCATTCCCACAGGGTTAGGTGGCTACACCTTC.

This chain joins TRBV19 and TRBJ1-1; D gene unclear. The germline gives CDR1 LNHDA, CDR2 SQIVND (reference sequence). V gave up 5 bases and J gave up 3 bases, with 10 bases separating them. There are 13 residues in the CDR3. CDR3 DNA sequence: TGTGCCAGTAGTCCCTTTCTGGACACTGAAGCTTTCTTT. It codes for CASSPFLDTEAFF.

The chain employs TRBV19 and TRBJ2-3; D is possibly TRBD1 or TRBD2 (5 bases each). This CDR3 contains 18 residues. The germline V and J ends were trimmed by 3 bases and 0 bases, with 19 bases remaining between them. Germline V gene sequence: CDR1 LNHDA, CDR2 SQIVND (reference sequence). DNA for the CDR3: TGTGCCAGTAGTATGCTGGTGCCGGGACCCTATAGCACAGATACGCAGTATTTT. It translates to CASSMLVPGPYSTDTQYF.

The CDR3 bases are TGTGCCAGCAGCACAGGACGGAACAATCAGCCCCAGCATTTT. Protein sequence: CASSTGRNNQPQHF. V gene TRBV7-9 combines with J gene TRBJ1-5, with a possible D match to TRBD1 (5 bases). Germline V lookup: CDR1 SEHNR, CDR2 FQNEAQ (reference sequence). The CDR3 contains 14 residues. The V gene lost 5 bases and the J gene lost 3 bases, with 11 bases spanning the gap.

Of note for this clone: One end of the junction does not line up with germline, which may come from a read error. This rearrangement joins TRBV7-7 to TRBJ2-1, with 7 bases fitting TRBD2. The CDR3 length is 16 residues. Germline CDR1 and CDR2: SSHAT and FNYEAQ (reference sequence). CDR3 bases: TGTGCTAGCAGCGACTTTGGCGGGAGTTCTTTACGTGAGCAGTTCTTC. Protein product: CASSDFGGSSLREQFF.

The rearrangement uses TRBV7-2 and TRBJ2-1; 12 positions agree with TRBD2. The CDR3 has 16 amino acids. V shed 4 bases, J shed 1 base, and the junction held 2 bases outside the gene matches. Germline CDR1 reads SGHTA; CDR2 reads FQGNSA. In nucleotides, the CDR3 is TGTGCCAGCAGCTACCTAGCGGGAGGGTCCTACAATGAGCAGTTCTTC. This translates into CASSYLAGGSYNEQFF.

The V call is TRBV4-1, the J call TRBJ2-7; D uncertain. The CDR3 has 14 amino acids. Trimming left V 1 base short and J 3 bases short, with 10 bases between. The germline CDR1 and CDR2 sequences are MGHRA and YSYEKL. The CDR3 coding sequence is TGCGCCAGCAGCCAAGTAAAGGGTTTCTACGAGCAGTACTTC. It is translated as CASSQVKGFYEQYF.

The chain links TRBV29-1 to TRBJ2-7, with TRBD1 matching over 7 bases. CDR3 length: 13 residues. Germline loops: CDR1 SQVTM, CDR2 ANQGSEA. V shed 7 bases and J 0 bases; nucleotides not matched to a gene: 6. Here the CDR3 reads CSATGVDSYEQYF. The DNA of the CDR3 is TGCAGCGCAACAGGGGTAGACTCCTACGAGCAGTACTTC.

This clone is medium-sized by share. The chain has TRBV4-2 and TRBJ2-6, with D perhaps TRBD1 or TRBD2 (5 bases each). V was trimmed by 0 bases and J by 2 bases, leaving 8 bases between them. This CDR3 spans 16 amino acids. The germline V gene has CDR1 LGHNA and CDR2 YNFKEQ. CDR3 nucleotide sequence: TGTGCCAGCAGCCAAGATCTGGGACCTGGGGCCAACGTCCTGACTTTC. Residues: CASSQDLGPGANVLTF.

This clone has only one observation. This rearrangement joins TRBV6-1 to TRBJ2-7; 10 bases align to TRBD2. CDR3 length equals 15 residues. The germline V gene encodes CDR1 MNHNS and CDR2 SASEGT. V shed 3 bases and J 3 bases; nucleotides not matched to a gene: 5. CDR3 sequence (DNA): TGTGCCAGCAGTGACCATACTAGCGGGATCTACGAGCAGTACTTC. Encoded protein: CASSDHTSGIYEQYF.

This clone has only one observation. At the DNA level, this CDR3 is encoded by other sequences in the same sample as well. V and J are TRBV5-1 and TRBJ1-1, with D perhaps TRBD1 (5 bases). This CDR3 has 14 amino acids. Trimming shortened V by 2 bases and J by 1 base, and 9 bases separated the two germline ends. Germline values: CDR1 SGHRS, CDR2 YFSETQ. CDR3 in DNA: TGCGCCAGCAGCTTCGGGGGAGCGAACACTGAAGCTTTCTTT. Protein: CASSFGGANTEAFF. Full variable domain (remainder filled in from reference TRBV5-1 and TRBJ1-1): KAGVTQTPRYLIKTRGQQVTLSCSPISGHRSVSWYQQTPGQGLQFLFEYFSETQRNKGNFPGRFSGRQFSNSRSEMNVSTLELGDSALYLCASSFGGANTEAFFGQGTRLTVV.

This clone showed up just once. The rearrangement uses TRBV18 and TRBJ2-3; the D is unclear. This CDR3 comprises 16 residues. Looked up from germline, CDR1 is KGHSH and CDR2 is LQKENI. V gave up 0 bases and J gave up 0 bases, with 10 bases separating them. The CDR3: CASSPPLATSTDTQYF. The CDR3 DNA is TGTGCCAGCTCACCACCCTTAGCCACTAGCACAGATACGCAGTATTTT.

V and J are TRBV19 and TRBJ2-7; D unclear. The V gene's germline CDR1 is LNHDA and CDR2 SQIVND (reference sequence). The CDR3 contains 15 residues. V was shortened by 5 bases and J by 6 bases, with 20 bases between the two germline ends. The CDR3 DNA reads as TGTGCCAGTAGTCGCTATAGAGGAGTATCCCCCGAGCAGTACTTC. It yields the protein CASSRYRGVSPEQYF.

The V gene is TRBV6-2 or TRBV6-3, the J gene TRBJ2-7; 10 bases line up with TRBD1. CDR1 is MNHEY and CDR2 is SVGEGT in the germline V gene. V shed 4 bases and J 4 bases; nucleotides not matched to a gene: 4. CDR3 length: 14 amino acids. For the CDR3, the DNA is TGTGCCAGCAGTTTCGGGACAGGGGCTTACGAGCAGTACTTC. Amino acids: CASSFGTGAYEQYF.

CDR3 nucleotides: TGTGCAAGTCGCTCGCGGGGGGCTTCCTACGAGCAGTACTTC. Its protein is CASRSRGASYEQYF. The chain links TRBV12-2 to TRBJ2-7; TRBD2 is the table's D call and was not checked against the DNA. TRBV12-2 is flagged as a pseudogene. The CDR3 has 14 amino acids.

This chain links TRBV13 with TRBJ1-1; possible D gene TRBD1, 5 bases. The germline V and J ends were trimmed by 1 base and 0 bases, with 12 bases remaining between them. The CDR3 contains 16 residues. Germline V CDR1 and CDR2: PRHDT, FYEKMQ (reference sequence). The CDR3 coding sequence is TGTGCCAGCAGCTTAGAGGTAGGAGGGGTGAACACTGAAGCTTTCTTT. Protein sequence: CASSLEVGGVNTEAFF. Variable domain in full (rest from reference TRBV13 and TRBJ1-1): AAGVIQSPRHLIKEKRETATLKCYPIPRHDTVYWYQQGPGQDPQFLISFYEKMQSDKGSIPDRFSAQQFSDYHSELNMSSLELGDSALYFCASSLEVGGVNTEAFFGQGTRLTVV.

J is TRBJ2-5 and V is TRBV6-5, with D perhaps given as TRBD1 or TRBD2 (5 bases each). Trimming left V 5 bases short and J 5 bases short, with 15 bases between. CDR1 is MNHEY, CDR2 SVGAGI, per germline. This CDR3 region has 14 residues. Here the CDR3 DNA reads TGTGCCAGCAGTCAACGGGGCCTTGGGGAGACCCAGTACTTC. Protein product: CASSQRGLGETQYF.

The rearrangement links TRBV9 to TRBJ2-7; the D gene could be TRBD1 or TRBD2 (6 bases each). The CDR3 consists of 14 residues. Looked up from germline, CDR1 is SGDLS and CDR2 is YYNGEE. V lost 4 bases, J lost 1 base, and 12 bases lay in between. The CDR3 protein is CASSPQGGSYEQYF. Here the CDR3 DNA reads TGTGCCAGCAGCCCCCAAGGGGGGTCCTACGAGCAGTACTTC.

CDR3 residues: CAARGGNYEQYF. CDR3 in DNA: TGTGCCGCCCGTGGAGGGAACTACGAGCAGTACTTC. The chain uses TRBV10-3 and TRBJ2-7; D may be TRBD2 (6 bases). The V and J ends lost 11 bases and 3 bases respectively, with 14 bases between them. Germline V gene data show CDR1 as ENHRY and CDR2 as SYGVKD. The CDR3 totals 12 residues.

This clone was counted a few times. This chain links TRBV7-9 with TRBJ1-3, with D unresolved. V dropped 1 base and J dropped 0 bases, with 10 bases sitting between them. The CDR3 covers 16 residues. Germline CDR1 is SEHNR and CDR2 is FQNEAQ (reference sequence). CDR3 region: CASSLDGRSSGNTIYF. The DNA for the CDR3 is TGTGCCAGCAGCTTAGATGGGCGGAGCTCTGGAAACACCATATATTTT.